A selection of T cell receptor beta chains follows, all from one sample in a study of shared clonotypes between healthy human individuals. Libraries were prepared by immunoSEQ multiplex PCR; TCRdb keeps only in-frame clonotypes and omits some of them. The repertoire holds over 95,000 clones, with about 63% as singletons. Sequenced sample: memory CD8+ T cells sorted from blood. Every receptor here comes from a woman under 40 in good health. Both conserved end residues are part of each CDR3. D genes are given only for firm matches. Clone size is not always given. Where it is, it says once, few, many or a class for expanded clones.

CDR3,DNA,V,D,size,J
CASREGLPLHF,TGTGCCAGCAGGGAGGGGCTCCCCCTCCACTTT,TRBV2,-,-,TRBJ1-6
CASSLFQEVYEQYF,TGTGCCAGCAGCTTATTCCAGGAAGTTTACGAGCAGTACTTC,TRBV11-2,-,-,TRBJ2-7
CASSQPSGLAGARQFF,TGCGCCAGCAGCCAGCCCTCGGGGCTAGCGGGAGCTCGGCAGTTCTTC,TRBV4-1,TRBD2,-,TRBJ2-1
CASSLRQGYCEQYF,TGTGCCAGCAGCTTACGACAGGGGTATTGCGAGCAGTACTTC,TRBV14,TRBD1,-,TRBJ2-7
CASSYLGTGPNQPQHF,TGTGCCAGCAGTTACTTAGGGACAGGCCCGAATCAGCCCCAGCATTTT,TRBV6-5,TRBD1,-,TRBJ1-5
CASSRPGAGNQPQHF,TGTGCCAGCAGCCGGCCGGGAGCGGGGAATCAGCCCCAGCATTTT,TRBV7-2,-,-,TRBJ1-5
CASSEPKTTQETQYF,TGTGCCAGCAGTGAACCTAAAACTACCCAAGAGACCCAGTACTTC,TRBV25-1,-,once,TRBJ2-5
CASPDPGVANTGELFF,TGTGCCAGCCCCGACCCAGGGGTGGCGAACACCGGGGAGCTGTTTTTT,TRBV7-9,-,-,TRBJ2-2
CASSAARYNEQFF,TGTGCCAGTAGTGCCGCCCGCTACAATGAGCAGTTCTTC,TRBV19,-,many,TRBJ2-1
CASSKTGSAVNEKLFF,TGCGCCAGCAGTAAGACAGGGAGTGCAGTTAATGAAAAACTGTTTTTT,TRBV5-1,TRBD1,-,TRBJ1-4
CASSLPSSLGGYTF,TGTGCCAGCAGCTTACCCTCCTCTCTGGGCGGCTACACCTTC,TRBV7-9,-,-,TRBJ1-2
CASSGRAGEQYF,TGTGCCAGCAGCGGGAGGGCGGGTGAGCAGTACTTC,TRBV5-8,TRBD2,-,TRBJ2-7
CASSHVPGRWVYGYTF,TGCGCCAGCAGCCACGTCCCAGGACGGTGGGTTTATGGCTACACCTTC,TRBV4-1,-,-,TRBJ1-2
CASSEGSSGAYEQYF,TGTGCCAGCAGTGAAGGGAGTAGCGGGGCCTACGAGCAGTACTTC,TRBV6-1,TRBD2,many,TRBJ2-7
CASSQHSGGEAFF,TGTGCCAGCAGCCAACACTCGGGGGGGGAAGCTTTCTTT,TRBV14,-,-,TRBJ1-1
CASSGLSQLSGNTIYF,TGTGCCAGCAGTGGACTGTCCCAGCTCTCTGGAAACACCATATATTTT,TRBV27,-,once,TRBJ1-3
CASSRYTGELFF,TGTGCCAGCAGCCGGTACACCGGGGAGCTGTTTTTT,TRBV11-3,-,-,TRBJ2-2
CASRDRDAAFIRTGELFF,TGTGCCAGCAGGGACCGGGACGCCGCATTCATTCGCACCGGGGAGCTGTTTTTT,TRBV6-4,-,-,TRBJ2-2
CASSESTEQPQHF,TGTGCCAGCAGTGAATCGACAGAGCAGCCCCAGCATTTT,TRBV6-4,-,-,TRBJ1-5
CASSPRDTRATYGYTF,TGTGCCAGTAGTCCACGGGACACCCGAGCGACCTATGGCTACACCTTC,TRBV19,-,-,TRBJ1-2
CSVEDTSSYEQYF,TGCAGCGTTGAAGATACCAGTTCCTACGAGCAGTACTTC,TRBV29-1,-,-,TRBJ2-7
CASMSVNTEAFF,TGTGCCAGCATGTCAGTAAACACTGAAGCTTTCTTT,TRBV27,-,-,TRBJ1-1
CASTIPMGRGGSGYTF,TGTGCCAGCACCATTCCAATGGGGCGGGGAGGAAGCGGCTACACCTTC,TRBV21-1,-,-,TRBJ1-2
CASSPIDQQETQYF,TGTGCCAGCAGTCCCATCGACCAGCAAGAGACCCAGTACTTC,TRBV11-2,-,-,TRBJ2-5
CASSLCPCPGNTEAFF,TGTGCCAGCAGTTTATGCCCCTGTCCGGGGAACACTGAAGCTTTCTTT,TRBV27,-,-,TRBJ1-1
CATSRNREVHEQYF,TGTGCCACCAGCAGAAACCGGGAGGTCCACGAGCAGTACTTC,TRBV15,TRBD2,many,TRBJ2-7
CASSLAGGGIIADTQYF,TGTGCCAGCAGCTTGGCAGGGGGCGGGATTATTGCGGATACGCAGTATTTT,TRBV7-9,TRBD1,-,TRBJ2-3
CASSETGTGGEKLFF,TGTGCCAGCAGTGAAACCGGGACAGGAGGTGAAAAACTGTTTTTT,TRBV6-1,TRBD1,-,TRBJ1-4
CASSEISGSADTQYF,TGTGCCAGCAGTGAAATCAGCGGGAGCGCAGATACGCAGTATTTT,TRBV6-1,TRBD2,many,TRBJ2-3
CASSFYSRVGALGDTQYF,TGTGCCAGCAGCTTCTACTCGAGGGTCGGGGCGTTGGGAGATACGCAGTATTTT,TRBV7-6,-,-,TRBJ2-3
CASEPPRYTGELFF,TGTGCCAGCGAACCCCCGCGGTACACCGGGGAGCTGTTTTTT,TRBV7-9,-,-,TRBJ2-2
CAVKGLGIYEQYF,TGTGCCGTAAAAGGACTAGGCATCTACGAGCAGTACTTC,TRBV21-1,-,-,TRBJ2-7
CASSSNGGSTEAFF,TGTGCCAGCAGCTCGAATGGGGGAAGCACTGAAGCTTTCTTT,TRBV7-9,-,-,TRBJ1-1
CASSPRGISYEQYF,TGTGCCAGCAGTCCGAGAGGGATCTCCTACGAGCAGTACTTC,TRBV28,-,-,TRBJ2-7
CASSYSSTGELFF,TGTGCCAGCAGTTACTCGAGCACCGGGGAGCTGTTTTTT,TRBV6-6,-,few,TRBJ2-2
CASTSRGQGFSSRSYTF,TGTGCCAGCACCTCGCGGGGACAGGGTTTCAGTTCCCGCAGCTACACCTTC,TRBV28,TRBD1,medium-sized,TRBJ1-2
CASSGVSLNSPLHF,TGTGCCAGCAGCGGGGTCAGCCTGAATTCACCCCTCCACTTT,TRBV9,-,-,TRBJ1-6
CASSNIQGGPYNEQFF,TGTGCCAGTAGTAACATACAGGGAGGCCCCTACAATGAGCAGTTCTTC,TRBV19,-,-,TRBJ2-1
CASSKTNTEAFF,TGTGCCAGCAGCAAGACGAACACTGAAGCTTTCTTT,TRBV11-1,-,once,TRBJ1-1
CASSLHEGRGTDTQYF,TGTGCCAGCAGCTTACACGAGGGGCGCGGGACAGATACGCAGTATTTT,TRBV11-2,-,-,TRBJ2-3
CASSPNSLDLGTDTQYF,TGTGCCAGCAGCCCGAACAGCCTGGACCTGGGCACAGATACGCAGTATTTT,TRBV7-2,-,-,TRBJ2-3
CASSSWTSGPLKDTQYF,TGTGCCAGCAGCAGCTGGACTAGCGGGCCGCTGAAAGATACGCAGTATTTT,TRBV7-2,TRBD2,-,TRBJ2-3
CASSPGLAKYEQYF,TGTGCCAGCAGCCCGGGACTAGCCAAGTACGAGCAGTACTTC,TRBV28,TRBD2,-,TRBJ2-7
CAISEYPSGTTDTQYF,TGTGCCATCAGTGAGTACCCTAGCGGGACCACAGATACGCAGTATTTT,TRBV10-3,TRBD2,-,TRBJ2-3
CASSTGWGLSYGYTF,TGTGCCAGCAGCACCGGGTGGGGGTTATCCTATGGCTACACCTTC,TRBV5-6,-,-,TRBJ1-2
CASSPATRGTDTQYF,TGTGCCAGCTCACCCGCCACTAGGGGGACAGATACGCAGTATTTT,TRBV18,-,once,TRBJ2-3
CASSEAEAEDTQYF,TGTGCCAGCAGTGAAGCGGAAGCGGAAGATACGCAGTATTTT,TRBV2,-,-,TRBJ2-3
CASSQVPLSWLASTDTQYF,TGCGCCAGCAGCCAAGTCCCTTTGTCGTGGCTAGCTAGCACAGATACGCAGTATTTT,TRBV4-1,-,-,TRBJ2-3
CASMGAHYGYTF,TGTGCCAGCATGGGGGCACACTATGGCTACACCTTC,TRBV27,-,few,TRBJ1-2
CASSHKGNSPLHF,TGTGCCAGCAGTCATAAGGGAAATTCACCCCTCCACTTT,TRBV27,-,-,TRBJ1-6
CASKGMGNEQFF,TGTGCCAGCAAGGGGATGGGGAATGAGCAGTTCTTC,TRBV28,-,-,TRBJ2-1
CASSNAYSVHEQYF,TGTGCCAGCAGCAATGCATACAGCGTCCACGAGCAGTACTTC,TRBV21-1,-,-,TRBJ2-7